The sequence of this T cell receptor (beta chain) was determined in a study of blood T cell repertoires in COVID-19. Up to 2 weeks before entering the study, exposed participants had met a COVID-19 case. Generated by immunoSEQ multiplex PCR, the TCRdb table keeps only in-frame clones and is missing some. The sample shows 200,000 to 300,000 clones, over 70% of them seen only once. Per germline, CDR1 SGHRS and CDR2 YFSETQ. The length of the CDR3 is 14 residues. On this clone itself: Sequence at one end of the junction differs from germline and may be a read error.

The rearrangement uses TRBV5-1 and TRBJ2-2; TRBD1 aligns across 8 bases. Material for sequencing was PBMCs or T cells enriched from blood (not recorded which). This sequence was found in a woman in her thirties or forties who had been exposed to COVID-19. The CDR3 DNA reads as TGTGCCAGCAGCGCGACAGGGGACACCGGGGAGCTGTTTTTT. This codes for CASSATGDTGELFF. Full variable domain (outside the CDR3, taken from reference TRBV5-1 and TRBJ2-2): KAGVTQTPRYLIKTRGQQVTLSCSPISGHRSVSWYQQTPGQGLQFLFEYFSETQRNKGNFPGRFSGRQFSNSRSEMNVSTLELGDSALYLCASSATGDTGELFFGEGSRLTVL.